This T cell receptor beta chain was identified in a study of memory CD8 T cells in hepatitis C reinfection (dated by TCRdb to the late 2010s). Some background on the complete study: Of the five donors, three spontaneously resolved two consecutive HCV infections, and two cleared a primary infection but developed chronic infection after reinfection. An HCV reinfection was defined as a positive HCV RNA test that came after two negative tests taken at least 60 days apart. Samples for the late or post reinfection time point were taken from 12 to 24 weeks after reinfection was detected. The TCR beta repertoire of virus-specific CD8 T cells was tracked longitudinally in several donors across an HCV reinfection episode. Between the late 2000s and the early 2010s, about 5 reinfection cases that had stored pre-reinfection samples were identified. In the reinfection study, participants who had resolved a prior HCV infection were followed every 3 months. Here is what the overall study found, with its caveats: Because only four to six donors were included, definitive conclusions about public clonotypes linked to secondary clearance could not be reached by the study.

Receptor amplification or capture employed the immunoSEQ multiplex PCR assay. Genomic DNA was extracted from the sorted cells, and Adaptive Biotechnologies' automated high-throughput method was used to sequence the TCR beta V, D and J regions. CDR3 regions were amplified with a two-step, bias-controlled multiplex PCR. An Illumina instrument was used to sequence the amplified TCR beta libraries. The paper's processing steps were these. The demultiplexed reads were processed to cut down on amplification and sequencing bias, and the IMGT database was used to assign CDR3 sequences to gene families. Repertoire data were analyzed with ImmunoSEQ software version 2.0. Clonotype lists were filtered to remove out-of-frame sequences and sequences containing stop codons in the CDR3. Clonotypes with a frequency below 0.01% were excluded because such low-frequency clonotypes corresponded to less than one cell. Richness was computed as observed richness divided by input cell number, and evenness as Shannon entropy divided by log observed richness. Repertoire diversity and similarity between time points were quantified using Simpson diversity and Morisita-Horn overlap indices. Clonotypes were categorized as dominant (>1%), sub-dominant (0.5-0.99%), low abundance (0.1-0.49%) or lowest abundance (<0.1%). A germline index was derived by subtracting total nucleotide additions from total CDR3 length and dividing the result by total CDR3 length. Entries here come from immuneACCESS through TCRdb and include only in-frame sequences with V and J called. Some clones fail to appear in such tables; in the studies checked, an unresolved V gene covers under half of the shortfall, and the cause of the remainder is unknown. The V and J calls and clone size are taken from that table; D and trimming were inferred from the DNA. The sample yields around 5,000 clones; roughly 89% were counted once. Jointly, the top ten make up about 26% of the sample.

The time point label of this sample denotes: late/post reinfection, 12 to 24 weeks after detection. Sorted cells were sequenced directly ex vivo, without in vitro expansion prior to TCR sequencing. The donors were people who inject drugs and were enrolled in Canada's Montreal Acute Hepatitis C Cohort Study (HEPCO). As controls, total naive CD8 T cells were sorted as viable CD3+ CD8+ CD45RO- cells from two donors at all three reinfection time points. Before sorting, cryopreserved peripheral blood mononuclear cells were thawed and used as the source for purifying CD8 T cells. The MACS CD8+ T cell Isolation Kit was used to enrich CD8 T cells through negative selection. A BD FACSAria II sorter with FACSDiva software was used for cell sorting, and FlowJo was used for data analysis. From a lookup of the germline V gene (reference sequence), CDR1 and CDR2 are MNHNY and SVGAGI. Unmatched junction bases come to 2, with V trimmed by 6 bases and J by 6 bases. From the cysteine through the phenylalanine, the CDR3 covers 13 amino acids. Only the CDR3 region is kept as DNA, spanning 39 bases read in frame from base 1.

As regards this clone: No antigen is known for it. No base quality values were provided; no much bigger clone lies one nucleotide off.

The sequence links TRBV6-6 to TRBJ2-1; 10 central bases correspond to TRBD2. The sequenced material came from naive CD8+ T cells sorted from blood. The cell subset or site label on this specimen signifies: total naive CD8+CD45RO- T cells. The TCR originated in a man in his fifties or sixties with hepatitis C virus infection. The bases read TGTGCCAGCAGCGGACTAGCGGCCAATGAGCAGTTCTTC. This codes for CASSGLAANEQFF.